Below, 30 T cell receptor beta chains from the same sample are listed, as sequenced in a study of shared clonotypes between healthy human individuals. The naive CD8 fraction comprised CD45RO-negative cells positively selected for CCR7 and excluded terminally differentiated effector memory CD45RA+ cells. The table came from immunoSEQ multiplex PCR; TCRdb's copy has only in-frame clones and leaves some out. The sample carries about 2.1 million clones, 80% to 95% recorded once. The sequenced material came from naive CD8+ T cells from PBMCs. The receptor source for this set is a man between 18 and 29 years old in good health. Some clones in this sample may be carry-over from other donors' samples.

This rearrangement joins TRBV4-3 to TRBJ1-1; D unresolved. V dropped 3 bases and J dropped 1 base, with 9 bases sitting between them. There are 14 residues in the CDR3. Germline V CDR1 and CDR2: LGHNA, YSLEER. CDR3 loop: CASSHTMGNTEAFF. The CDR3 nucleotides read TGCGCCAGCAGCCATACCATGGGGAACACTGAAGCTTTCTTT.

V usage is TRBV7-9 and J usage is TRBJ1-1; no clear D. Germline loops: CDR1 SEHNR, CDR2 FQNEAQ (reference sequence). The CDR3 is 13 residues long. Trimming cost V 5 bases and J 0 bases, with 7 bases left between them. Written as DNA, the CDR3 is TGTGCCAGCAGCGCCCCGATGAACACTGAAGCTTTCTTT. It specifies CASSAPMNTEAFF. The full variable domain, with the rest looked up from reference TRBV7-9 and TRBJ1-1, is DTGVSQNPRHKITKRGQNVTFRCDPISEHNRLYWYRQTLGQGPEFLTYFQNEAQLEKSRLLSDRFSAERPKGSFSTLEIQRTEQGDSAMYLCASSAPMNTEAFFGQGTRLTVV.

The chain has TRBV5-4 and TRBJ2-2, with TRBD1 matching over 9 bases. Germline CDR1 SGHNT, CDR2 YYREEE (reference sequence). This CDR3 has 15 residues. The ends lost 5 bases at V and 3 bases at J; junction bases unmatched: 5. The CDR3 region is CASSGTGMYTGELFF. For the CDR3, the DNA is TGTGCCAGCAGTGGGACAGGGATGTACACCGGGGAGCTGTTTTTT.

V is TRBV10-2 and J is TRBJ2-2; the D is unclear. Trimming pared 7 bases from V and 6 bases from J, leaving 21 bases between. Germline CDR1 and CDR2: WSHSY and SAAADI. The CDR3 loop spans 16 amino acids. The CDR3 protein is CASIGRSGRESGELFF. In nucleotides, the CDR3 is TGCGCCAGCATTGGAAGGTCAGGACGAGAATCCGGGGAGCTGTTTTTT.

This chain joins TRBV28 and TRBJ1-1; tentative D call: TRBD1 (5 bases). V was pared by 2 bases and J by 1 base, with 14 bases between. The germline CDR1 and CDR2 sequences are MDHEN and SYDVKM. The CDR3 length is 16 residues. CDR3 protein: CASSLLGEGPNTEAFF. DNA of the CDR3: TGTGCCAGCAGTTTACTCGGGGAGGGACCGAACACTGAAGCTTTCTTT.

The chain joins TRBV5-1 to TRBJ2-3, with 9 positions matching TRBD2. This CDR3 region has 14 residues. Germline V gene lookup returns CDR1 SGHRS and CDR2 YFSETQ. V shed 6 bases, J shed 1 base, and the junction held 3 bases outside the gene matches. This CDR3 is CASMQREGTDTQYF. CDR3 DNA sequence: TGCGCCAGCATGCAGCGGGAGGGCACAGATACGCAGTATTTT.

This clone came up once. The rearrangement links TRBV27 to TRBJ2-7; tentatively, D is TRBD2 (6 bases). The CDR3 has 15 amino acids. From germline, CDR1 is MNHEY and CDR2 SMNVEV (reference sequence). Deletions cut 8 bases from V and 6 bases from J, with 23 bases between. The CDR3, as DNA: TGTGCCAGCCGTATGGGGGGAGGATACATGTCCGAGCAGTACTTC. Protein product: CASRMGGGYMSEQYF.

The chain recombines TRBV28 with TRBJ2-7, with D possibly matching TRBD2 (6 bases). CDR1 and CDR2 (germline): MDHEN, SYDVKM. The CDR3 extends over 16 amino acids. V shed 6 bases and J shed 0 bases, with 18 bases lying between them. CDR3 in DNA: TGTGCCAGCAGCCTGCGAGCGGGCTCGAGCTCCTACGAGCAGTACTTC. Its protein product is CASSLRAGSSSYEQYF.

This chain uses TRBV10-1 with TRBJ2-1; D unresolved. The germline V and J ends were trimmed by 0 bases and 0 bases, with 12 bases remaining between them. Per germline, CDR1 WNHNN and CDR2 SYGVQD (reference sequence). CDR3 length: 17 amino acids. The CDR3 DNA reads as TGCGCCAGCAGTGAGTCGCTGGCGACGAGCTCCTACAATGAGCAGTTCTTC. Translated: CASSESLATSSYNEQFF.

The chain has TRBV5-1 and TRBJ2-7; D assignment may be TRBD1 or TRBD2 (5 bases each). The CDR3 extends over 15 amino acids. V was cut by 2 bases and J by 5 bases, with 17 bases left in between. Germline V gives CDR1 SGHRS, CDR2 YFSETQ. The CDR3 sequence: CASSFRGPISDEQYF. In DNA, the CDR3 is TGCGCCAGCAGCTTCCGGGGCCCCATTAGCGACGAGCAGTACTTC.

This rearrangement joins TRBV19 to TRBJ2-7, with D possibly being TRBD2 (5 bases). The CDR3 length is 12 residues. Germline V gives CDR1 LNHDA, CDR2 SQIVND (reference sequence). The V gene lost 4 bases and the J gene lost 3 bases, with 7 bases spanning the gap. This CDR3 reads CASSNRDYEQYF. The DNA of the CDR3 is TGTGCCAGTAGTAACCGGGACTACGAGCAGTACTTC.

J is TRBJ2-1 and V is TRBV9, with TRBD2 matching over 9 bases. This CDR3 has 17 amino acids. V lost 0 bases to trimming and J lost 2 bases; unmatched junction nucleotides: 6. Per germline, CDR1 SGDLS and CDR2 YYNGEE. CDR3: CASSVGGLAGPYNEQFF. The CDR3 DNA follows: TGTGCCAGCAGCGTAGGGGGGCTAGCGGGGCCCTACAATGAGCAGTTCTTC.

The V gene is TRBV5-4, the J gene TRBJ1-1; weak D call: TRBD1 (6 bases). The V and J ends lost 0 bases and 4 bases respectively, with 16 bases between them. The germline gives CDR1 SGHNT, CDR2 YYREEE (reference sequence). CDR3 length: 16 residues. CDR3 coding DNA: TGTGCCAGCAGCTTGGTTAGACAGGATGGGGTCACTGAAGCTTTCTTT. Translating it yields CASSLVRQDGVTEAFF. Filled out from reference TRBV5-4 and TRBJ1-1, the complete variable domain reads ETGVTQSPTHLIKTRGQQVTLRCSSQSGHNTVSWYQQALGQGPQFIFQYYREEENGRGNFPPRFSGLQFPNYSSELNVNALELDDSALYLCASSLVRQDGVTEAFFGQGTRLTVV.

The V and J genes are TRBV7-9 and TRBJ1-2; 12 bases fit TRBD1. The CDR3 length is 17 residues. Germline V gives CDR1 SEHNR, CDR2 FQNEAQ (reference sequence). J gave up 3 bases and V 5 bases, and 10 bases lay outside the gene matches. CDR3 amino acids: CASSQLGQGARYYGYTF. In DNA, the CDR3 is TGTGCCAGCAGCCAACTGGGACAGGGGGCGAGGTACTATGGCTACACCTTC.

The chain carries TRBV7-9 and TRBJ2-7, with D maybe TRBD2 (6 bases). V lost 3 bases and J 2 bases, leaving 17 bases between the germline ends. The CDR3 length is 16 residues. Per germline, CDR1 SEHNR and CDR2 FQNEAQ (reference sequence). The CDR3 nucleotides are TGTGCCAGCAGCTTCGAGGTAGCGGCGACAACCTACGAGCAGTACTTC. It specifies CASSFEVAATTYEQYF.

The chain links TRBV5-4 to TRBJ2-1, with TRBD2 matching over 10 bases. Germline CDR1 is SGHNT and CDR2 is YYREEE (reference sequence). Trimming at V came to 0 bases and at J to 8 bases, leaving 5 bases not matched to a gene. CDR3 length: 15 residues. As DNA, the CDR3 is TGTGCCAGCAGCTTGGTCCTAGCGGGAGACGATGAGCAGTTCTTC. Translation: CASSLVLAGDDEQFF.

V and J are TRBV5-1 and TRBJ2-5; D is unclear. The CDR3 runs 14 residues. With 1 base removed from V and 2 bases from J, the gap between germline ends came to 9 bases. From germline, CDR1 is SGHRS and CDR2 YFSETQ. Written as DNA, the CDR3 is TGCGCCAGCAGCTTGAGGGTCCAGCAAGAGACCCAGTACTTC. Encoded protein: CASSLRVQQETQYF.

The chain joins TRBV7-9 to TRBJ2-7, with TRBD2 identical over 9 bases. The CDR3 consists of 15 residues. Germline V gene sequence: CDR1 SEHNR, CDR2 FQNEAQ (reference sequence). Trimming took 1 base from V and 3 from J; bases not matched to a gene: 4. The CDR3 region is CASSLGSTSGYEQYF. DNA of the CDR3: TGTGCCAGCAGCTTAGGGTCGACTAGCGGCTACGAGCAGTACTTC.

As to this clone: Other nucleotide sequences in the sample specify the same CDR3. This chain links TRBV27 with TRBJ1-1; 7 bases line up with TRBD1. Germline CDR1 reads MNHEY; CDR2 reads SMNVEV (reference sequence). The CDR3 covers 13 residues. Trimming at V came to 5 bases and at J to 4 bases, leaving 4 bases not matched to a gene. CDR3 sequence: CASSLRGGTEAFF. The CDR3 nucleotides are TGTGCCAGCAGTCTCAGGGGGGGCACTGAAGCTTTCTTT.

The rearrangement joins TRBV7-2 to TRBJ2-1; TRBD2 agrees at 8 bases. Germline values: CDR1 SGHTA, CDR2 FQGNSA. The trim removed 6 bases at V and 2 bases at J, leaving 9 bases unmatched. The CDR3 sequence is 16 residues long. Here the CDR3 reads CASRLIAGPAYNEQFF. For the CDR3, the DNA is TGTGCCAGCAGACTCATAGCGGGACCAGCCTACAATGAGCAGTTCTTC.

This clone is a singleton in its sample. V is TRBV7-3 and J is TRBJ2-1, with 9 positions matching TRBD2. CDR3 size: 16 residues. The J segment lost 3 bases and the V segment lost 4 bases, leaving 7 bases of the junction unmatched. Germline CDR1 SGHTA, CDR2 FQGTGA. CDR3 amino acids: CASSSLAGGYYNEQFF. CDR3 nucleotides: TGTGCCAGCAGCTCCCTTGCGGGAGGGTACTACAATGAGCAGTTCTTC.

The chain employs TRBV7-9 and TRBJ2-3; D ambiguous. This CDR3 has 14 residues. Between the trimmed V and J ends, which lost 5 bases and 1 base, there was a span of 10 bases. Germline V lookup: CDR1 SEHNR, CDR2 FQNEAQ (reference sequence). The CDR3 reads CASSHSGGTDTQYF. Written as DNA, the CDR3 is TGTGCCAGCAGCCACAGTGGGGGCACAGATACGCAGTATTTT.

The chain recombines TRBV2 with TRBJ2-7; perhaps TRBD2 as D (5 bases). Germline V gives CDR1 SNHLY, CDR2 FYNNEI. This CDR3 is built from 14 residues. The V gene lost 4 bases and the J gene lost 3 bases, with 13 bases spanning the gap. CDR3 sequence: CASSGTEENYEQYF. Written as DNA, the CDR3 is TGTGCCAGCAGTGGGACGGAGGAAAACTACGAGCAGTACTTC.

CDR3 DNA sequence: TGTGCCAGCGGCTCAAGCGGGGGCAACACTGAAGCTTTCTTT. This translates into CASGSSGGNTEAFF. The V and J genes are TRBV7-8 and TRBJ1-1, with a possible D match to TRBD1 (6 bases). Germline V gives CDR1 SGHVS, CDR2 FQNEAQ. V lost 8 bases and J 2 bases, leaving 15 bases between the germline ends. The CDR3 is made up of 14 amino acids.

The chain joins TRBV27 to TRBJ1-2; TRBD1 agrees at 8 bases. This CDR3 comprises 15 residues. Trimming at V came to 0 bases and at J to 8 bases, leaving 8 bases not matched to a gene. Germline values: CDR1 MNHEY, CDR2 SMNVEV (reference sequence). The CDR3 is CASSLSRTGNTGYTF. The CDR3 DNA reads as TGTGCCAGCAGTTTATCCCGGACAGGGAATACAGGCTACACCTTC.

V gene TRBV10-2 combines with J gene TRBJ2-7; 9 positions match TRBD1. V shed 4 bases and J 3 bases; nucleotides not matched to a gene: 4. The germline V gene encodes CDR1 WSHSY and CDR2 SAAADI. This CDR3 region has 14 residues. CDR3 sequence (DNA): TGCGCCAGCAGTGGATACAGGGGGCTCTACGAGCAGTACTTC. This translates into CASSGYRGLYEQYF.

The rearrangement links TRBV15 to TRBJ1-4; 7 nucleotides match TRBD1. This CDR3 is built from 14 residues. Per germline, CDR1 LNHNV and CDR2 YYDKDF (reference sequence). V lost 5 bases and J lost 7; bases outside the gene matches: 7. CDR3 sequence: CATSDRTGVEKLFF. CDR3 coding DNA: TGTGCCACCAGCGACAGGACAGGCGTTGAAAAACTGTTTTTT.

The chain recombines TRBV6-6 with TRBJ2-7, with a possible D match to TRBD1 (6 bases). V gave up 2 bases and J gave up 3 bases, with 17 bases separating them. The CDR3 consists of 16 residues. Germline V gene data show CDR1 as MNHNY and CDR2 as SVGAGI (reference sequence). The CDR3 DNA is TGTGCCAGCAGTTACGGGTATGGGGTAGGGGGCTACGAGCAGTACTTC. Its protein is CASSYGYGVGGYEQYF.

The rearrangement uses TRBV19 and TRBJ2-1, with TRBD2 matching 12 bases. The V and J ends lost 5 bases and 2 bases, in that order; junction bases with no gene match: 7. CDR1 is LNHDA and CDR2 is SQIVND in the germline V gene (reference sequence). This CDR3 is built from 17 residues. The chain's CDR3 is CASSPTLAGGTYNEQFF. The CDR3 coding sequence is TGTGCCAGTAGTCCGACCCTAGCGGGAGGGACCTACAATGAGCAGTTCTTC. Full variable domain (rest looked up from reference TRBV19 and TRBJ2-1): DGGITQSPKYLFRKEGQNVTLSCEQNLNHDAMYWYRQDPGQGLRLIYYSQIVNDFQKGDIAEGYSVSREKKESFPLTVTSAQKNPTAFYLCASSPTLAGGTYNEQFFGPGTRLTVL.

The V and J genes are TRBV1 and TRBJ2-7; the listed D gene, TRBD2, was not tested against the DNA. TRBV1 is a documented pseudogene. The CDR3 has 18 amino acids. The CDR3 sequence: CTSSREGLAGWNSYEQYF. DNA of the CDR3: TGCACCAGCAGCCGGGAGGGACTAGCGGGATGGAACTCCTACGAGCAGTACTTC.